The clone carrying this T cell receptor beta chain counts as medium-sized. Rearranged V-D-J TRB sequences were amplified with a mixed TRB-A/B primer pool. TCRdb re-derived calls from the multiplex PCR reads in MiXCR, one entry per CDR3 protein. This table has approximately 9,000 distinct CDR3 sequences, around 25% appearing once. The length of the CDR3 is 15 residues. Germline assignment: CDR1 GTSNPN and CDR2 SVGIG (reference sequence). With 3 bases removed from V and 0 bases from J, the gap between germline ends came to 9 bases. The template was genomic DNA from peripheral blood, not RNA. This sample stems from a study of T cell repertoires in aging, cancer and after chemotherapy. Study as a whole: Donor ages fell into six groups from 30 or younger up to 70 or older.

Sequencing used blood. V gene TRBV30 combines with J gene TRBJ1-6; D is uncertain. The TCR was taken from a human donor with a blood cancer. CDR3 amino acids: CAWRLPSSYNSPLHF. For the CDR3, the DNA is TGTGCCTGGAGATTACCGAGCTCCTATAATTCACCCCTCCACTTT. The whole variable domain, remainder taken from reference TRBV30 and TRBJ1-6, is SQTIHQWPATLVQPVGSPLSLECTVEGTSNPNLYWYRQAAGRGLQLLFYSVGIGQISSEVPQNLSASRPQDRQFILSSKKLLLSDSGFYLCAWRLPSSYNSPLHFGNGTRLTVT.